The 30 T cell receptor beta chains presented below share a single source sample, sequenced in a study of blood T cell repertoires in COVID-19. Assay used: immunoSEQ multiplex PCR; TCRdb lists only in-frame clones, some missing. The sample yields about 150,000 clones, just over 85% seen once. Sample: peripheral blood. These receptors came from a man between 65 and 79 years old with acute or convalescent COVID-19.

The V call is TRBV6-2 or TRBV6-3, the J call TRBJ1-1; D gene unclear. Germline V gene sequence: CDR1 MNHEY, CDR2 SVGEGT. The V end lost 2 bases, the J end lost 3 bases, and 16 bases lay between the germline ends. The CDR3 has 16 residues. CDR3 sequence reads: CASSYESGGSDTEAFF. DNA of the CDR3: TGTGCCAGCAGTTACGAATCAGGCGGGAGTGACACTGAAGCTTTCTTT.

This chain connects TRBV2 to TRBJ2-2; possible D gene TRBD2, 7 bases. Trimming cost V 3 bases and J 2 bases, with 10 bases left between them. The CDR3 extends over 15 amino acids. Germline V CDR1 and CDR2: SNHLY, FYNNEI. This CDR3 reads CASSERGLNTGELFF. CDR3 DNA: TGTGCCAGCAGTGAGCGGGGGCTTAACACCGGGGAGCTGTTTTTT.

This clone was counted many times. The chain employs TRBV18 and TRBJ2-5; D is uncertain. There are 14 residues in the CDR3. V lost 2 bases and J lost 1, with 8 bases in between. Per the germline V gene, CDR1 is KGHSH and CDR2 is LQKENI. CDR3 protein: CASSPSGSQETQYF. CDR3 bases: TGTGCCAGCTCACCAAGTGGCAGCCAAGAGACCCAGTACTTC.

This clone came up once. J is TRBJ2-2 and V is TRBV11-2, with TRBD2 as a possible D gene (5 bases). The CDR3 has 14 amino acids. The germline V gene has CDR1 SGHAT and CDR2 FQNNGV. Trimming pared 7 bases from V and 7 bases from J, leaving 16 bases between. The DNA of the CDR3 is TGTGCCAGCACCCTGAGAGGGAGCCACGGGGAGCTGTTTTTT. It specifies CASTLRGSHGELFF.

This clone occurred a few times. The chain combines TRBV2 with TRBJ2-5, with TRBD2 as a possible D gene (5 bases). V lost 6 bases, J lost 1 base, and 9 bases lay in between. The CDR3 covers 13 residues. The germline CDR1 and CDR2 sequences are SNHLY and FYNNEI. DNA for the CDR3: TGTGCCAGCAGAGTAGCGCCCCAAGAGACCCAGTACTTC. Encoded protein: CASRVAPQETQYF.

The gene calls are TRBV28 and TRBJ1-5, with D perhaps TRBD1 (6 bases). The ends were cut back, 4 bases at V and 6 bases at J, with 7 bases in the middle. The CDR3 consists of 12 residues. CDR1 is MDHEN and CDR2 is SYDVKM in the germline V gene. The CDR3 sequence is CASSSGVQPQHF. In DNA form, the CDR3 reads TGTGCCAGCAGTTCAGGGGTTCAGCCCCAGCATTTT.

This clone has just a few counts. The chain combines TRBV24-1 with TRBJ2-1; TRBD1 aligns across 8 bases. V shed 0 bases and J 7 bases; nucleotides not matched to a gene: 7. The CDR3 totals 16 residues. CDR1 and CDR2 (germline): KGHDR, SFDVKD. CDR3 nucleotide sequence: TGTGCCACCAGTGATTTGGGGCAGGGGGCGCGGAATGAGCAGTTCTTC. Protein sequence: CATSDLGQGARNEQFF.

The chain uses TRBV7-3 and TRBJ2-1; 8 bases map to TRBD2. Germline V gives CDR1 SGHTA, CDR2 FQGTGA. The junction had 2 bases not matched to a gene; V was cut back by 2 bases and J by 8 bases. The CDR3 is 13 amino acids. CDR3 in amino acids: CASSLRRGDEQFF. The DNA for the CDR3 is TGTGCCAGCAGCTTACGGCGGGGGGATGAGCAGTTCTTC.

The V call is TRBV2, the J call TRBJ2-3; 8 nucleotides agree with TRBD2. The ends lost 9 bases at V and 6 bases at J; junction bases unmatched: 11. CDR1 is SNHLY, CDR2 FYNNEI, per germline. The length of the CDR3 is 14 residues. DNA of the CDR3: TGTGCCAGGGGCAGCGGGAGTGTTTTCGATACGCAGTATTTT. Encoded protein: CARGSGSVFDTQYF.

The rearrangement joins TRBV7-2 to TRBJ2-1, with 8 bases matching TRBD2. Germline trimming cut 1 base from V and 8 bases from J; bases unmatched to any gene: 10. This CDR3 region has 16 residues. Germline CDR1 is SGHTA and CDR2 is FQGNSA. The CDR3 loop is CASSLGTSLGQDEQFF. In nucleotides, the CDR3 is TGTGCCAGCAGCTTAGGGACTAGCCTGGGTCAGGATGAGCAGTTCTTC. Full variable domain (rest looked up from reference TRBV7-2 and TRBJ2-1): GAGVSQSPSNKVTEKGKDVELRCDPISGHTALYWYRQSLGQGLEFLIYFQGNSAPDKSGLPSDRFSAERTGGSVSTLTIQRTQQEDSAVYLCASSLGTSLGQDEQFFGPGTRLTVL.

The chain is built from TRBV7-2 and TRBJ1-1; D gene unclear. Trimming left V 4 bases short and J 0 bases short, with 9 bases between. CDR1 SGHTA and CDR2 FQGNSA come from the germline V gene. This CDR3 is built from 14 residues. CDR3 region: CASSSGSMNTEAFF. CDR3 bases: TGTGCCAGCAGCTCGGGGAGCATGAACACTGAAGCTTTCTTT.

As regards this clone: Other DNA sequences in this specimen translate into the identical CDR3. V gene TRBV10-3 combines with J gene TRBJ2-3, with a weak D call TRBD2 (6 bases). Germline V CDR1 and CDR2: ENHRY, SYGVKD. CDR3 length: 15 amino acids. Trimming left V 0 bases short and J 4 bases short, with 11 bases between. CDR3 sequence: CAISESRGGPDTQYF. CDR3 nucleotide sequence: TGTGCCATCAGTGAGTCCCGGGGAGGCCCAGATACGCAGTATTTT.

CDR3 protein: CAWRRGLNSPLHF. The CDR3 DNA reads as TGTGCCTGGAGAAGGGGGCTGAATTCACCCCTCCACTTT. The rearrangement links TRBV30 to TRBJ1-6; 7 positions match TRBD1. The junction had 3 bases not matched to a gene; V was cut back by 3 bases and J by 7 bases. The CDR3 runs to 13 residues. CDR1 is GTSNPN, CDR2 SVGIG, per germline (reference sequence).

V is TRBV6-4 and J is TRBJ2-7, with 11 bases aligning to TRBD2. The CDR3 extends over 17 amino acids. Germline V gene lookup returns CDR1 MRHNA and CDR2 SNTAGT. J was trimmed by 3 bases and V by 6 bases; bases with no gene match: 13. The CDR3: CASSDVRVLAGDYEQYF. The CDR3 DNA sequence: TGTGCCAGCAGCGACGTTCGCGTACTAGCGGGGGACTACGAGCAGTACTTC.

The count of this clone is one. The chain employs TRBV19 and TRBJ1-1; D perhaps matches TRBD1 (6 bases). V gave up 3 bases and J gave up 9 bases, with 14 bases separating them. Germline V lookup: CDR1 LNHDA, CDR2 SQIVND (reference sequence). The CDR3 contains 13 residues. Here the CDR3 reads CASSISPGGQAFF. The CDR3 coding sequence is TGTGCCAGTAGTATCTCTCCGGGGGGGCAAGCTTTCTTT.

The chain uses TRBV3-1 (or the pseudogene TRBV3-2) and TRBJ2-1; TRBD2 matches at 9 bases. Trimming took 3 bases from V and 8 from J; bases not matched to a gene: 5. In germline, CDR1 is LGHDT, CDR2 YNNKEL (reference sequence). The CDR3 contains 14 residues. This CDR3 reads CASSHLIAGDEQFF. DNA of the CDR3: TGTGCCAGCAGCCATCTGATAGCGGGAGATGAGCAGTTCTTC.

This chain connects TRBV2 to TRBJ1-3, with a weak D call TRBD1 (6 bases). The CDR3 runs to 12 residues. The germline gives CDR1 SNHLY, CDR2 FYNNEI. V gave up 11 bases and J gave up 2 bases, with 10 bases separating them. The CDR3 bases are TGTGCCTCCTCAGGGGCTGGAAACACCATATATTTT. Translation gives CASSGAGNTIYF. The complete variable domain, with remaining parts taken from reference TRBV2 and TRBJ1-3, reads EPEVTQTPSHQVTQMGQEVILRCVPISNHLYFYWYRQILGQKVEFLVSFYNNEISEKSEIFDDQFSVERPDGSNFTLKIRSTKLEDSAMYFCASSGAGNTIYFGEGSWLTVV.

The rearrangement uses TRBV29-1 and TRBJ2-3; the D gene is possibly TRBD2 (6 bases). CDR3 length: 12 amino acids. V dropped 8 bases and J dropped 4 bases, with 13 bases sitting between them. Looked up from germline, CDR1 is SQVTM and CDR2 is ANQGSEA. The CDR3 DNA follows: TGCAGCCAGGAAGCGGGCGCAGATACGCAGTATTTT. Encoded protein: CSQEAGADTQYF.

The CDR3 reads CASSLPGLATYEQYF. The CDR3 DNA reads TGTGCCAGCAGCCTTCCGGGACTAGCGACCTACGAGCAGTACTTC. The chain has TRBV5-4 and TRBJ2-7, with 10 bases matching TRBD2. The germline V gene encodes CDR1 SGHNT and CDR2 YYREEE (reference sequence). This CDR3 is 15 amino acids long. With V trimmed by 4 bases and J by 2 bases, 6 bases remained unmatched.

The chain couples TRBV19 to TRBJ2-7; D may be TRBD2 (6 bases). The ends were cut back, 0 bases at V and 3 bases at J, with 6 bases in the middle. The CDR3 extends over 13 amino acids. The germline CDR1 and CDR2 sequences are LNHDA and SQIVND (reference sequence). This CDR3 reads CASSIERGYEQYF. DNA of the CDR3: TGTGCCAGTAGTATAGAGCGGGGCTACGAGCAGTACTTC.

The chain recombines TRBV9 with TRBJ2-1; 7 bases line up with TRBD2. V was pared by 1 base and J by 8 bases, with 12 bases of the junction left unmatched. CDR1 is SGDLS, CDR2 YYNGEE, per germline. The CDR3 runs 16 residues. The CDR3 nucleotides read TGTGCCAGCAGCGTACCCGGGACTAACGCGTTAGATGAGCAGTTCTTC. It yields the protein CASSVPGTNALDEQFF. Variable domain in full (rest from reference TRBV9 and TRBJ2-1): DSGVTQTPKHLITATGQRVTLRCSPRSGDLSVYWYQQSLDQGLQFLIQYYNGEERAKGNILERFSAQQFPDLHSELNLSSLELGDSALYFCASSVPGTNALDEQFFGPGTRLTVL.

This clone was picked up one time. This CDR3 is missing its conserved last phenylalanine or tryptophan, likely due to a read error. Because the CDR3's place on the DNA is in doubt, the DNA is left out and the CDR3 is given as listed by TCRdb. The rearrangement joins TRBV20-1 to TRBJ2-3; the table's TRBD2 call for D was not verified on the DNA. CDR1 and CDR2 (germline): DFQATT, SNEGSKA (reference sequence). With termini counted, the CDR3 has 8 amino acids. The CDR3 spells CSASDGTV.

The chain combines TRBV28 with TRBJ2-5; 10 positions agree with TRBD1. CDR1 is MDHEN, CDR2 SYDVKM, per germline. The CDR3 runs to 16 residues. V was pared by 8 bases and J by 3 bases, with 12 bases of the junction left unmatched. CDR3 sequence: CASRSSRDRGKETQYF. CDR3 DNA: TGTGCCAGCCGATCCTCCAGGGACAGGGGTAAAGAGACCCAGTACTTC.

The CDR3 is CASSSPPGGNYGYTF. The CDR3 nucleotides read TGTGCCAGCAGTTCACCCCCAGGAGGGAACTATGGCTACACCTTC. The chain carries TRBV28 and TRBJ1-2; D unresolved. The V end was cut by 4 bases, the J end by 2 bases, with 14 bases between. The CDR3 is 15 residues long. Per the germline V gene, CDR1 is MDHEN and CDR2 is SYDVKM.

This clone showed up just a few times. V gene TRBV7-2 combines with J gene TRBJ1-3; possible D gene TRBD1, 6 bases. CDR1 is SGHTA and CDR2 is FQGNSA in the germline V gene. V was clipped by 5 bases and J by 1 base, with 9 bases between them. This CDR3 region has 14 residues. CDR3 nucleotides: TGTGCCAGCAGCCCAACAGGGTCTGGAAACACCATATATTTT. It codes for CASSPTGSGNTIYF.

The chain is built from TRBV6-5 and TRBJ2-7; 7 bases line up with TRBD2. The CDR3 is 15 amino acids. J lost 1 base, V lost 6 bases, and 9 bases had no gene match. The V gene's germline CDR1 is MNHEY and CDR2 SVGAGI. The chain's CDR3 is CASSRAGLPSYEQYF. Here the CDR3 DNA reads TGTGCCAGCAGCAGAGCGGGACTACCTTCCTACGAGCAGTACTTC.

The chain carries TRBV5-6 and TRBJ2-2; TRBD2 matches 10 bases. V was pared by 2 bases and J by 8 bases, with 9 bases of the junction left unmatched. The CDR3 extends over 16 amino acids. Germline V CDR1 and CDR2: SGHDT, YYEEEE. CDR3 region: CASSFSLAGAMGELFF. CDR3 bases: TGTGCCAGCAGCTTTTCCCTAGCGGGAGCAATGGGGGAGCTGTTTTTT. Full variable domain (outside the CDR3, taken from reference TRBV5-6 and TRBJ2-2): DAGVTQSPTHLIKTRGQQVTLRCSPKSGHDTVSWYQQALGQGPQFIFQYYEEEERQRGNFPDRFSGHQFPNYSSELNVNALLLGDSALYLCASSFSLAGAMGELFFGEGSRLTVL.

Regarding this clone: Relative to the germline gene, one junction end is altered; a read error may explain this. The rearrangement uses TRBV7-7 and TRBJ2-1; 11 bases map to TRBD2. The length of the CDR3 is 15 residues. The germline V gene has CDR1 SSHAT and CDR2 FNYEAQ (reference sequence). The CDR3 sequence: CASSPGTSGYNEQFF. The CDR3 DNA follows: TGTGCTAGCAGCCCCGGGACTAGCGGCTACAATGAGCAGTTCTTC.

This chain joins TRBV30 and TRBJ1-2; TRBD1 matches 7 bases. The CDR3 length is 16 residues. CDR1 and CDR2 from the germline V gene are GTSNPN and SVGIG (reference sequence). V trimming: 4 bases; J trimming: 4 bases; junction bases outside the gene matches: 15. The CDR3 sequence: CAWTKFIDRVAYGYTF. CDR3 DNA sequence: TGTGCCTGGACAAAATTCATAGACAGGGTGGCCTATGGCTACACCTTC. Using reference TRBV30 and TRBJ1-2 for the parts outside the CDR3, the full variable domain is SQTIHQWPATLVQPVGSPLSLECTVEGTSNPNLYWYRQAAGRGLQLLFYSVGIGQISSEVPQNLSASRPQDRQFILSSKKLLLSDSGFYLCAWTKFIDRVAYGYTFGSGTRLTVV.

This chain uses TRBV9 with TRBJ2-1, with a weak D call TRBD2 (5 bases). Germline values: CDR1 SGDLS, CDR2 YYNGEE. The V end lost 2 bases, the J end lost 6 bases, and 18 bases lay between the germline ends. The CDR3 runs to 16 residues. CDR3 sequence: CASSVSSPGIGNEQFF. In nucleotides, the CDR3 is TGTGCCAGCAGCGTCTCAAGCCCGGGAATCGGCAATGAGCAGTTCTTC.